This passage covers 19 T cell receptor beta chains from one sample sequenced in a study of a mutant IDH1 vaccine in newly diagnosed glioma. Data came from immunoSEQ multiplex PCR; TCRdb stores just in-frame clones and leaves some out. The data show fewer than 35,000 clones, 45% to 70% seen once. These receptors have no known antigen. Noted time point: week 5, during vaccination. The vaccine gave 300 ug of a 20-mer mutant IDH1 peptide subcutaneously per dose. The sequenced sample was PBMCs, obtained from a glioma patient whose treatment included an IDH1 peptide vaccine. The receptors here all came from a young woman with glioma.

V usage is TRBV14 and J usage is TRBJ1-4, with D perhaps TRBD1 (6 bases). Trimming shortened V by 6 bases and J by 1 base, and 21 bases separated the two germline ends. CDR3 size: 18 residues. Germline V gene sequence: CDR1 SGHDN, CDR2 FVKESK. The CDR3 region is CASREGKQGRKTNEKLFF. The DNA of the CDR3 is TGTGCCAGCAGGGAGGGGAAACAGGGCCGGAAAACTAATGAAAAACTGTTTTTT.

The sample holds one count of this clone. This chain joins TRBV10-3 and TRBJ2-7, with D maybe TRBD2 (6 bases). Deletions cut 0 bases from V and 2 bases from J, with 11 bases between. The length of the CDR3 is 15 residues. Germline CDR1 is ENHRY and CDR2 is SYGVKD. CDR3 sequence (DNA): TGTGCCATCAGTGAGTCCGGAGGGGTTACCTACGAGCAGTACTTC. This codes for CAISESGGVTYEQYF.

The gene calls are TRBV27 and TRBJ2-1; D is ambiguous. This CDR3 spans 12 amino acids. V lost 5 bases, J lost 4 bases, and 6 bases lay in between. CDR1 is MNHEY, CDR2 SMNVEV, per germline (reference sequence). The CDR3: CASSKSYNEQFF. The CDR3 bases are TGTGCCAGCAGTAAGAGTTACAATGAGCAGTTCTTC.

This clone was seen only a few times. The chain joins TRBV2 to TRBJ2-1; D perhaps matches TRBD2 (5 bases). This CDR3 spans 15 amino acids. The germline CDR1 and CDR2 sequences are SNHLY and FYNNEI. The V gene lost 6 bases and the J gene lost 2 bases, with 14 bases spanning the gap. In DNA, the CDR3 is TGTGCCAGCAGGGCTAGCCCTACTACCTACAATGAGCAGTTCTTC. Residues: CASRASPTTYNEQFF.

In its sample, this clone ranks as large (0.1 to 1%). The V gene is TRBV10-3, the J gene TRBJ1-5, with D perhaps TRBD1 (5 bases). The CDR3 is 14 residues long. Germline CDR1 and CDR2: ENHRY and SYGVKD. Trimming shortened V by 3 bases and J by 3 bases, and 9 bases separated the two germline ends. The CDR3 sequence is CAISDQGHNQPQHF. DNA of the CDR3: TGTGCCATCAGTGACCAGGGTCACAATCAGCCCCAGCATTTT.

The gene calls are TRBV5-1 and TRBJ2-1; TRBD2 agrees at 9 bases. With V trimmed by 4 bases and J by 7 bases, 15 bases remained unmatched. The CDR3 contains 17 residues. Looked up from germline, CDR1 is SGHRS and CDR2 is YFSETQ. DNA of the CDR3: TGCGCCAGCAGCGGGCGACTAGCGGAGGACCCTAGGAATGAGCAGTTCTTC. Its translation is CASSGRLAEDPRNEQFF.

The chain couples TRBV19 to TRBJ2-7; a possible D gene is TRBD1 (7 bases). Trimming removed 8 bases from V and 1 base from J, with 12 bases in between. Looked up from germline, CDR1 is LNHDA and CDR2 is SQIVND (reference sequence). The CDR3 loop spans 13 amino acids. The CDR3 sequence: CASAAGQSYEQYF. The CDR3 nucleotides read TGTGCCAGTGCTGCGGGACAGTCCTACGAGCAGTACTTC.

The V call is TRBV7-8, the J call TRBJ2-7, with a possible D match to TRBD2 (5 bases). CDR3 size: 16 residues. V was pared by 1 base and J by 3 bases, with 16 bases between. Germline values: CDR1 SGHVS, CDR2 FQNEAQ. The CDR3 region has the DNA TGTGCCAGCAGCTTAGTAGAGCGGTGGAAAGACTACGAGCAGTACTTC. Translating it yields CASSLVERWKDYEQYF.

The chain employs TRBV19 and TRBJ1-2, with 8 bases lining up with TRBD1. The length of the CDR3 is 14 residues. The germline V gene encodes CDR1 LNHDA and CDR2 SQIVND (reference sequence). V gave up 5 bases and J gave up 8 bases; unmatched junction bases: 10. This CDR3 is CASSPKQGARGYTF. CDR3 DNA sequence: TGTGCCAGTAGTCCTAAGCAGGGGGCGCGGGGCTACACCTTC.

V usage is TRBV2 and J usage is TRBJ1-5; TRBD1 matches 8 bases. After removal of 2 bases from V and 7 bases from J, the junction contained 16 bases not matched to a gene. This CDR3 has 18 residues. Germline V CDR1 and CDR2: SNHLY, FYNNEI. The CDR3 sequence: CASSERRTPGQDPQPQHF. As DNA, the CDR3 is TGTGCCAGCAGTGAAAGAAGGACACCGGGACAGGACCCCCAGCCCCAGCATTTT.

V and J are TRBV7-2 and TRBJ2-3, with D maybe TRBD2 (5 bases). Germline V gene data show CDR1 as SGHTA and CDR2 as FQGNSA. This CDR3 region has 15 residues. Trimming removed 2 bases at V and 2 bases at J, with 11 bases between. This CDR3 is CASSLLVGVTDTQYF. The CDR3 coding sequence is TGTGCCAGCAGCTTATTAGTGGGAGTCACAGATACGCAGTATTTT.

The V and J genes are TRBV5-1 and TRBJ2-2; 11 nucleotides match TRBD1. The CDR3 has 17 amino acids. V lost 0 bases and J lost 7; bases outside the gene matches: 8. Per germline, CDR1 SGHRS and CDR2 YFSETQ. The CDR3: CASSLGPGQGAIGELFF. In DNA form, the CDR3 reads TGCGCCAGCAGCTTGGGCCCCGGACAGGGGGCTATCGGGGAGCTGTTTTTT.

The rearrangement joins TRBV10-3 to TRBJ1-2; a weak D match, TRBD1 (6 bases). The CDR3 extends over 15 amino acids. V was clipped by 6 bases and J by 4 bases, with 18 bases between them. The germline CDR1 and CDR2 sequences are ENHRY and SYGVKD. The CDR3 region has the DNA TGTGCCATCAGCGAGAGGGTAGGGGGACCCTATGGCTACACCTTC. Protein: CAISERVGGPYGYTF.

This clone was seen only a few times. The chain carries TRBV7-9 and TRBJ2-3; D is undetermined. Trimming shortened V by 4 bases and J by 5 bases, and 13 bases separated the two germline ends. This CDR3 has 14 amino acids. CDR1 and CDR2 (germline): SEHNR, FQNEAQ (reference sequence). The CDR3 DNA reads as TGTGCCAGCAGCTCTCCCTCCCAGATAGATACGCAGTATTTT. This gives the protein CASSSPSQIDTQYF.

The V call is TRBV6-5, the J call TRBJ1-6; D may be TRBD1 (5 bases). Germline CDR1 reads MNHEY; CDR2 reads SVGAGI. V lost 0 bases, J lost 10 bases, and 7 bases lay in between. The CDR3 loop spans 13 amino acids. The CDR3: CASSYSGESPLHF. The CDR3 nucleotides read TGTGCCAGCAGTTACTCGGGGGAATCACCCCTCCACTTT.

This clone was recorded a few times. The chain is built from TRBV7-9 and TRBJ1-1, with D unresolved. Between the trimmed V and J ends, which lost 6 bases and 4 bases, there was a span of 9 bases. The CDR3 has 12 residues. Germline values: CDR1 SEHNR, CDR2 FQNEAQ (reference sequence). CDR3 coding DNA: TGTGCCAGCAGGTTTGTCCGCACTGAAGCTTTCTTT. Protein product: CASRFVRTEAFF. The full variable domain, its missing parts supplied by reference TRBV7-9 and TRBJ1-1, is DTGVSQNPRHKITKRGQNVTFRCDPISEHNRLYWYRQTLGQGPEFLTYFQNEAQLEKSRLLSDRFSAERPKGSFSTLEIQRTEQGDSAMYLCASRFVRTEAFFGQGTRLTVV.

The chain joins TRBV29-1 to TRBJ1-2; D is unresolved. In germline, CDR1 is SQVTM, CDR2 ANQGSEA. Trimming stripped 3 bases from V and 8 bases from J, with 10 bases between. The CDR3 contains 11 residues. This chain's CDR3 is CSVDQGNGYTF. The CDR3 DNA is TGCAGCGTTGATCAAGGGAACGGCTACACCTTC.

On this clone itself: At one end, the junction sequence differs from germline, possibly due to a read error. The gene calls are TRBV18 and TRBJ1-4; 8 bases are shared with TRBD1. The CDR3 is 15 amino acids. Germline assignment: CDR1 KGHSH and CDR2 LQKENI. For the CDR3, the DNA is TGTGCCAGCTCAACACCGACAGGGGTCGGTGAAAAACTGTTTTTT. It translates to CASSTPTGVGEKLFF.

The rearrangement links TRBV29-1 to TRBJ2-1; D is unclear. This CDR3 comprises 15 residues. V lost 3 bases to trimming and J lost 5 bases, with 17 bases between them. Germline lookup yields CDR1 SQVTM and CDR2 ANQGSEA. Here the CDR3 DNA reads TGCAGCGTTGAGAGGCCCGGCGCGAGGAACAATGAGCAGTTCTTC. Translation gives CSVERPGARNNEQFF.